This TCR beta chain originates from a study of Ad26.COV2.S vaccination and SARS-CoV-2 variants. In germline, CDR1 is KGHDR, CDR2 SFDVKD. This CDR3 contains 13 residues. The ends were cut back, 0 bases at V and 3 bases at J, with 5 bases in the middle. TCRdb's table, derived via immunoSEQ multiplex PCR, lists solely in-frame clones and lacks some. The sample carries 440,000 or so clones, about 90% recorded once. Treatment specified: some 19 received Ad26.COV2.S at low or high dose, single or two shots; roughly five received placebo; per-sample allocation not given. Sample collection was performed on day 63 after the first vaccine or placebo injection.

Sequencing was performed on peripheral blood, taken in a trial of Ad26.COV2.S vaccine versus placebo. The receptor was derived from a person aged 18-60 years who received the Ad26.COV2.S COVID-19 vaccine or a placebo. V and J are TRBV24-1 and TRBJ2-7, with D uncertain. CDR3 sequence reads: CATSDLGSYEQYF. The CDR3 bases are TGTGCCACCAGTGATTTGGGCAGCTACGAGCAGTACTTC.